This paragraph reports one T cell receptor (beta chain). This sample stems from a study of blood T cell repertoires in COVID-19. Generated by immunoSEQ multiplex PCR, the TCRdb table keeps only in-frame clones and is missing some. The sample lists over 90,000 clones, 81% occurring once. V gave up 3 bases and J gave up 1 base; unmatched junction bases: 3. CDR1 is SGHRS and CDR2 is YFSETQ in the germline V gene. The CDR3 is 15 residues long. The clonotype was recovered from a man at least 80 years old with COVID-19, enrolled during active disease. The sequenced sample consisted of peripheral blood. This chain links TRBV5-1 with TRBJ1-1; 10 bases line up with TRBD1. Here the CDR3 DNA reads TGCGCCAGCAGCTGGGGGACAGGGGCGAACACTGAAGCTTTCTTT. It encodes CASSWGTGANTEAFF.